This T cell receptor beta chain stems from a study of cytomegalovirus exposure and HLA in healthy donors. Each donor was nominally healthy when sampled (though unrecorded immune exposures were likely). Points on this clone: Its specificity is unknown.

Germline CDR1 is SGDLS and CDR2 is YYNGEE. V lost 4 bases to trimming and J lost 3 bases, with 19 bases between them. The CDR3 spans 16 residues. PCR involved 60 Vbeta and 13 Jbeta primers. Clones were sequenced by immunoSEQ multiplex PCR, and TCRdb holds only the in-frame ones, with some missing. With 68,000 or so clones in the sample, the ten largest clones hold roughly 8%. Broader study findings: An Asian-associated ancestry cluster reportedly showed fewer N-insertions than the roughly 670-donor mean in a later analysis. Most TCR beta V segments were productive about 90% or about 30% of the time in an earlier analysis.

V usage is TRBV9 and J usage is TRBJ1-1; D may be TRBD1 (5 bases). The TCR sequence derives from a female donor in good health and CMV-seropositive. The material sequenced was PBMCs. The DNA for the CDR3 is TGTGCCAGCAGCCCCCCAGCAGGGAAGTCATACACTGAAGCTTTCTTT. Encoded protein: CASSPPAGKSYTEAFF.